This T cell receptor beta chain derives from a study of shared clonotypes between healthy human individuals. Whole-study context: CD4 naive cells filled three plates per donor, CD4 memory three, CD8 naive two and CD8 memory one.

Per germline, CDR1 ENHRY and CDR2 SYGVKD. The CDR3 is 14 amino acids. V was shortened by 3 bases and J by 1 base, with 9 bases between the two germline ends. The investigators split CD4+ cells into a CD45RA+ naive subset and a CD45RA-negative memory subset. Study results and limitations: The authors expected sequencing depth to affect clonotype sharing among donors.

Turning to this clone: The antigen is not known.

Using immunoSEQ multiplex PCR, the repertoire was profiled, and TCRdb retains in-frame clones only, with some absent. The sample lists 950,000 to 1,200,000 clones; 70% to 80% were seen once. The receptor comes from a young man in good health. Some clones in this sample may be carry-over from other donors' samples. The V and J genes are TRBV10-3 and TRBJ2-5, with D unresolved. Sequences were obtained from memory CD4+ T cells from PBMCs. Subset here: CD45RA-negative fraction. DNA for the CDR3: TGTGCCATCAGTGAAGGCAGAAGCCAAGAGACCCAGTACTTC. Its translation is CAISEGRSQETQYF.